This T cell receptor beta chain emerged from a study of tumor and adjacent non-tumor tissue in lung cancer. Looking at the study overall: Samples averaged about 4.17 million productive TCRbeta reads each.

The library came from three nested PCR rounds adapted from ARM-PCR protocols. TCRdb redid the calling of the multiplex PCR reads with MiXCR, one entry per CDR3 protein. The sample carries about 93,000 distinct CDR3 sequences, about 72% recorded once. Germline V lookup: CDR1 SGHNT, CDR2 YYREEE (reference sequence). With 4 bases removed from V and 7 bases from J, the gap between germline ends came to 23 bases. CDR3 length equals 16 residues. A word on this clonotype: The antigen remains unidentified.

Study-wide results and limits: Compared with tumor, normal lung showed significantly lower TCR diversity. Shorter survival was associated with higher TCR diversity in tumors.

The template was RNA from unsorted bulk tissue. Input material: lung tumor tissue. This TCR was recovered from a man in his sixties with non-small cell lung cancer. This chain links TRBV5-4 with TRBJ1-2; possible D gene TRBD1, 5 bases. The CDR3 region has the DNA TGTGCCAGCAGCCGGGAGCGGCGGGGGGGTTTGGGTGGCTACACCTTC. Its translation is CASSRERRGGLGGYTF.